This T cell receptor (beta chain) was recorded in a study of blood T cell repertoires in COVID-19. Study overall: From T cells, B-cell-depleted T cells, or PBMCs came the material, which was cDNA or gDNA.

TCRdb keeps only in-frame clones here, not all; method: immunoSEQ multiplex PCR. This table has fewer than 300,000 clones, 86% appearing once. There are 14 residues in the CDR3. The V gene's germline CDR1 is PRHDT and CDR2 FYEKMQ (reference sequence). V lost 1 base to trimming and J lost 8 bases; unmatched junction nucleotides: 5. The chain employs TRBV13 and TRBJ2-3; 8 bases map to TRBD2. This receptor was identified in a man aged 35-49 years who had recovered from COVID-19. Sequenced input: peripheral blood. Here the CDR3 reads CASSLAGGPVTQYF. CDR3 bases: TGTGCCAGCAGCTTAGCGGGGGGGCCGGTTACGCAGTATTTT.